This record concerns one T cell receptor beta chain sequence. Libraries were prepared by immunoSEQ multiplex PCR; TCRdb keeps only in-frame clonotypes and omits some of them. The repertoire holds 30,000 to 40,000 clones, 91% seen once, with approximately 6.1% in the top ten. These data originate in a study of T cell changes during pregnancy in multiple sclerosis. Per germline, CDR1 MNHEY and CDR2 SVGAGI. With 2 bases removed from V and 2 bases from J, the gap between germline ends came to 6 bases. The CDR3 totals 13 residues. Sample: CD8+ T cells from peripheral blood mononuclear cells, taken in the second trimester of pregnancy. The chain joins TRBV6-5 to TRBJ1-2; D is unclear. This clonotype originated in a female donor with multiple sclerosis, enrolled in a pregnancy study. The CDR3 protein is CASSYAQNYGYTF. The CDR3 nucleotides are TGTGCCAGCAGTTACGCCCAGAACTATGGCTACACCTTC.